Listed below are T cell receptor beta chains from one sample, sequenced in a study of blood T cell repertoires in COVID-19. Using immunoSEQ multiplex PCR, the repertoire was profiled, and TCRdb retains in-frame clones only, with some absent. The sample consists of about 100,000 clones, around four fifths of them appearing once. The sequencing sample was made of peripheral blood. Receptor source: a woman in her 70s with acute or convalescent COVID-19. CDR3s include the opening cysteine and the closing phenylalanine or tryptophan. A D gene is named only where the DNA matches it firmly. A clone size is listed for some rows: how often the clone was seen (once, few, many), or a class if it is expanded.

>.|TRBJ2-2|TRBV25-1|TRBD2
TGTGCCAGCAGTGAATTAGGGAGGGTAGGCGGGGAGCTGTTTTTT
CASSELGRVGGELFF
>.|TRBJ2-6|TRBV5-1|.
TGCGCCAGCAGCTTCGTTTTGGGGGGTTACTCTGGGGCCAACGTCCTGACTTTC
CASSFVLGGYSGANVLTF
>.|TRBJ1-4|TRBV5-8|.
TGTGCCAGCAGCACCGGACAGATTAATGAAAAACTGTTTTTT
CASSTGQINEKLFF
>.|TRBJ1-2|TRBV7-2|TRBD1
TGTGCCAGCAGCTTAGGCCAGGGGGCCGCGGTTAGTGGCTACACCTTC
CASSLGQGAAVSGYTF
>.|TRBJ1-2|TRBV30|.
TGTGCCTGGAGACTTCTTAACTATGGCTACACCTTC
CAWRLLNYGYTF
>once|TRBJ1-3|TRBV2|.
TGTGCCAGCAGGAGTACGGTAAACTCTGGAAACACCATATATTTT
CASRSTVNSGNTIYF
>.|TRBJ2-1|TRBV5-1|TRBD2
TGCGCCAGCAGCTTGTCAGGACTAGCGGGTTCTAATGAGCAGTTCTTC
CASSLSGLAGSNEQFF
>few|TRBJ1-4|TRBV5-4|TRBD1
TGTGCCAGCAGCTCGACAGGGAATGGTGAAAAACTGTTTTTT
CASSSTGNGEKLFF
>.|TRBJ2-5|TRBV27|.
TGTGCCAGCAGTTTAAAGAGCGCGACAGAAAGAGAGACCCAGTACTTC
CASSLKSATERETQYF
>.|TRBJ2-7|TRBV18|.
TGTGCCAGCTCAACGACTAGTATCTCCAATGAGCAGTACTTC
CASSTTSISNEQYF
>few|TRBJ1-2|TRBV6-2/TRBV6-3|.
TGTGCCAGCAGTATCGGTTATGGCTACACCTTC
CASSIGYGYTF
>.|TRBJ1-3|TRBV5-1|.
TGCGCCAGCAGCTCAACCGAACCCCGGGACACCATATATTTT
CASSSTEPRDTIYF
>.|TRBJ1-5|TRBV29-1|TRBD1
TGCAGCGCAGGGACAGATGGACAGCCCCAGCATTTT
CSAGTDGQPQHF
>.|TRBJ1-5|TRBV19|TRBD1
TGTGCCAGTAGTAGAGCGACAGGGAACCCCGGGGAGCCCCAGCATTTT
CASSRATGNPGEPQHF
>once|TRBJ1-5|TRBV21-1|.
TGTGCCAGCAGCCATAGTTCTAGCAATCAGCCCCAGCATTTT
CASSHSSSNQPQHF
>once|TRBJ1-4|TRBV28|TRBD1
TGTGCCAGCCAGACAGGGACGAATGAAAAACTGTTTTTT
CASQTGTNEKLFF
>.|TRBJ1-2|TRBV2|.
TGTGCCAGCAGTGTGCAACAGGCGAACTATGGCTACACCTTC
CASSVQQANYGYTF
>.|TRBJ1-3|TRBV19|.
TGTGCCAGTAGTATTCGCCAGGGATTCTCTGGAAACACCATATATTTT
CASSIRQGFSGNTIYF
>.|TRBJ2-3|TRBV24-1|TRBD2
TGTGCCACCAGTGAAGGTAGCGGGGGGCCACGCACAGATACGCAGTATTTT
CATSEGSGGPRTDTQYF
>.|TRBJ1-2|TRBV4-1|.
TGCGCCAGCAGCCGCGGGGAGGGGCGCTATGGCTACACCTTC
CASSRGEGRYGYTF
>.|TRBJ2-1|TRBV7-3|.
TGTGCCAGCAGCTCCAGAACAGGGAGTGAGCAGTTCTTC
CASSSRTGSEQFF
>.|TRBJ1-3|TRBV19|.
TGTGCCAGTAGTATATTTCCAGGTCACTCTAACTCTGGAAACACCATATATTTT
CASSIFPGHSNSGNTIYF
>.|TRBJ1-3|TRBV28|TRBD1
TGTGCCAGCAGTTTCCGACAGGGAGTAAACACCATATATTTT
CASSFRQGVNTIYF
>.|TRBJ1-3|TRBV28|.
TGTGCCAGCAGTTTAATCAGGGCCACTGGAAACACCATATATTTT
CASSLIRATGNTIYF
>.|TRBJ2-5|TRBV5-5|.
TGTGCCAGCAGCTTGCCGGTTGCGGCAGGGGCCCAGTACTTC
CASSLPVAAGAQYF
>.|TRBJ2-5|TRBV24-1|TRBD2
TGTGCCACCAGTGACCCGGGGGCGGGGGGGACCCAGTACTTC
CATSDPGAGGTQYF
>.|TRBJ1-2|TRBV15|TRBD1
TGTGCCACCAGCAGACCATCCAGGGGACAGCCCTATGGCTACACCTTC
CATSRPSRGQPYGYTF
>.|TRBJ2-7|TRBV2|.
TGTGCCAGCAGTGTGGGGGCGGGCGAGCAGTACTTC
CASSVGAGEQYF
>.|TRBJ2-4|TRBV19|TRBD1
TGTGCCAGTAGTAATCTCCGGGACAGGGGGTCCAAAAACATTCAGTACTTC
CASSNLRDRGSKNIQYF
>.|TRBJ1-1|TRBV29-1|.
TGCAGCGCTTCGACAGAACCAGCTTTCTTT
CSASTEPAFF
>.|TRBJ1-1|TRBV27|.
TGTGCCAGCAGCAACACACCGGGGAACACTGAAGCTTTCTTT
CASSNTPGNTEAFF
>.|TRBJ1-3|TRBV30|.
TGTGCCTCGACCCCCAGTACAGGGATAGGAAACACCATATATTTT
CASTPSTGIGNTIYF
>.|TRBJ2-7|TRBV2|.
TGTGCCATGGACAGCTCCTACGAGCAGTACTTC
CAMDSSYEQYF
>.|TRBJ1-4|TRBV9|TRBD1
TGTGCCAGCAGCACTCAGGCCGACAGGGAACTGTTTTTT
CASSTQADRELFF
>few|TRBJ1-5|TRBV4-1|.
TGCGCCAGCAGCCAAGGGCAGAATAGCAATCAGCCCCAGCATTTT
CASSQGQNSNQPQHF
>.|TRBJ1-1|TRBV6-5|TRBD1
TGTGCCAGCAGTTACTCGCCAGGGGGGTATACTGAAGCTTTCTTT
CASSYSPGGYTEAFF
>once|TRBJ2-5|TRBV6-5|TRBD1
TGTGCCAGCCAAACCAGGGGGCTAGAGACCCAGTACTTC
CASQTRGLETQYF
>.|TRBJ1-6|TRBV28|TRBD1
TGTGCCAGCCAGAGGACAGGGGGCGTAGTGTCCTATAATTCACCCCTCCACTTT
CASQRTGGVVSYNSPLHF
>.|TRBJ2-1|TRBV19|.
TGTGCCAGTAATAGGCGGGGTAACAATGAGCAGTTCTTC
CASNRRGNNEQFF
>once|TRBJ2-3|TRBV6-4|TRBD2
TGTGCCAGCAGTGAACAAGCGGGGACGAGCACAGATACGCAGTATTTT
CASSEQAGTSTDTQYF
>.|TRBJ2-5|TRBV29-1|TRBD1
TGCAGCGCAATTGGGACAGCACACCGGGGGACCCAGTACTTC
CSAIGTAHRGTQYF
>.|TRBJ2-3|TRBV6-5|TRBD2
TGTGCCAGCAGTTGGACTAGCTCCACAGATACGCAGTATTTT
CASSWTSSTDTQYF
>.|TRBJ2-3|TRBV3-1/TRBV3-2|.
TGTGCGACTGCAAGACAGCCGATTAGCACAGATACGCAGTATTTT
CATARQPISTDTQYF
>.|TRBJ1-1|TRBV30|TRBD1
TGTGCCTGGAGTTCCACGGACAGGGGATATTACACTGAAGCTTTCTTT
CAWSSTDRGYYTEAFF
>.|TRBJ2-3|TRBV2|TRBD2
TGTGCCAGCTTTAGCGGGGGGACCACAGATACGCAGTATTTT
CASFSGGTTDTQYF
>.|TRBJ2-7|TRBV7-9|.
TGTGCCAGCAGCTTAGCACTCTACGAGCAGTACTTC
CASSLALYEQYF
>.|TRBJ1-5|TRBV27|TRBD1
TGTGCCAGCAGTTCACACACAGGGGTGAGCAATCAGCCCCAGCATTTT
CASSSHTGVSNQPQHF
>.|TRBJ2-7|TRBV15|.
TGTGCCACCAGCAGAGTTTCCGGGGGCGAGCAGTACTTC
CATSRVSGGEQYF
>.|TRBJ2-2|TRBV14|TRBD1
TGTGCCAGCAGCCCCCTGCCGGGACAGGAGGACGGGGAGCTGTTTTTT
CASSPLPGQEDGELFF
>.|TRBJ1-5|TRBV6-6|.
TGTGCCAGCAGTTACGGTACGGGAAATCAGCCCCAGCATTTT
CASSYGTGNQPQHF